The T cell receptor beta chain under discussion was sequenced for a study of blood T cell repertoires in COVID-19. Study details: The United States, Italy and Spain provided the acute and convalescent COVID-19 samples. T cells, B-cell-depleted T cells, or PBMCs supplied cDNA or gDNA.

Authors' data handling: Reference gene primer amplification gave estimated nucleated cell counts. This table comes from immunoSEQ multiplex PCR, and its TCRdb copy is limited to in-frame clones, with some not included. The V and J calls and clone size were taken over from that table, and D and trimming were inferred from the DNA. The sample yields about 200,000 clones, around nine tenths seen once. Between the trimmed V and J ends, which lost 4 bases and 2 bases, there was a span of 20 bases. Germline CDR1 MNHEY, CDR2 SVGEGT. The CDR3 runs 17 residues. The chain combines TRBV6-2 or TRBV6-3 with TRBJ1-1, with a possible D match to TRBD1 (6 bases). The receptor was derived from a man aged 18 to 30 with active or convalescent COVID-19. Material: peripheral blood. The CDR3 DNA follows: TGTGCCAGCAGTTTAAGGGGGGGCTTAGTTTTTAACACTGAAGCTTTCTTT. Residues: CASSLRGGLVFNTEAFF.